This T cell receptor beta chain was recovered during a study of blood T cell repertoires in COVID-19 (dated by TCRdb to the early 2020s). Broadly, across the study: Samples covering the acute and convalescent phases of COVID-19 were provided by collaborators in the United States, Italy and Spain. The material from the prospective study consisted of cDNA or gDNA derived from T cells, B-cell-depleted T cells, or PBMCs. Deeply sampled blood TCRbeta repertoires from subjects exposed to, actively infected with, or recovered from COVID-19 were included in the dataset. The repertoires were released in a freely available public database meant as a resource for research on the immune response to SARS-CoV-2. Samples came from the ongoing ImmuneRACE study (first 160 participants) plus 1,254 subjects from 6 global collaborators. The sample metadata nearly always contained a de-identified subject ID, COVID-19 status, age in years and sex. Where available, HLA class I and class II types were taken from metadata supplied by the sample provider and were not determined by assay-based typing.

The CDR3 holds 15 amino acids from the cysteine to the phenylalanine. Only CDR3 DNA is held: 45 bases, read in frame from base 1. Reading the germline V gene gives CDR1 MNHGY and CDR2 SVAAGI. From V the trimming removes 2 bases and from J it removes 1 base, while the gene matches leave 1 base of the junction unaccounted for. Participants in the prospective study were aged about 18 to 95 years, lived in more than 20 United States geographic areas, and enrolled through a virtual design. In the prospective study, cohorts were assigned on the basis of participant-reported clinical history obtained from a screening survey and a study questionnaire. ImmuneRACE Cohort 3 recovered participants were defined by two consecutive negative NP/OP PCR tests, healthcare professional clearance, or symptom resolution. Each participant in the prospective study had whole blood, serum and a nasopharyngeal or oropharyngeal swab collected by mobile phlebotomists. Participants in the prospective study had the option to provide additional blood draws and questionnaires over a roughly two-month period. Prospective study blood samples were shipped either frozen or at room temperature before DNA extraction.

TCRbeta CDR3 regions were amplified from genomic DNA by means of the immunoSEQ Assay, a bias-controlled multiplex PCR. Per the source publication's procedure: The number of nucleated cells in each sample was estimated from the amplification of reference gene primers within the assay. To quantify the absolute abundance of each unique TCRbeta CDR3 rearrangement, sequence reads were collapsed and filtered. For each sample, productive Simpson clonality was calculated as the square root of Simpson's diversity index across productive rearrangements. Entries here come from immuneACCESS through TCRdb and include only in-frame sequences with V and J called. Some clones fail to appear in such tables; in the studies checked, an unresolved V gene covers under half of the shortfall, and the cause of the remainder is unknown. Clone size and V and J calls were adopted from that table, with D and trimming inferred from the DNA. Counted in this sample were around 380,000 clones; 87% of them appeared once. 1% to 1.5% of the sample is taken by the ten largest.

Notes on this clone: Its antigen has not been determined. It has no much larger one-base neighbor in the sample; base qualities were not kept.

Results the study describes overall, beyond this receptor: Clinical and demographic metadata were provided uncurated, with the amount varying by source and participant.

Recombination linked TRBV6-9 to TRBJ1-1; 10 central nucleotides agree with TRBD1. The source of this sequence is a man aged 30-40 years who had recovered from COVID-19. Sequencing used PBMCs or T cells enriched from blood (not recorded which). CDR3 reads: CASSYRDRGNTEAFF. The DNA sequence is given as TGTGCCAGCAGTTATCGGGACAGGGGGAACACTGAAGCTTTCTTT.